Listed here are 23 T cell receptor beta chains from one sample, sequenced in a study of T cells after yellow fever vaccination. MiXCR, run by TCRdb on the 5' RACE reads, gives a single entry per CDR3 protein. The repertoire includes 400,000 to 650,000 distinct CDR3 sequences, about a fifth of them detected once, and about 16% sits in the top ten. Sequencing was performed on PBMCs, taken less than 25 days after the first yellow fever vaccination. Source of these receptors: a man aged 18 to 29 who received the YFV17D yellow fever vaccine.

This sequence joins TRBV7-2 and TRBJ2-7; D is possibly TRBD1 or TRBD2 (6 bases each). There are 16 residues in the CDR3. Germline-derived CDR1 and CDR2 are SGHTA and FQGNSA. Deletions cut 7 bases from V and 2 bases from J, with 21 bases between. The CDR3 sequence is CASKLSRGAIPYEQYF. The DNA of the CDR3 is TGTGCCAGCAAATTGTCGAGGGGGGCGATCCCCTACGAGCAGTACTTC.

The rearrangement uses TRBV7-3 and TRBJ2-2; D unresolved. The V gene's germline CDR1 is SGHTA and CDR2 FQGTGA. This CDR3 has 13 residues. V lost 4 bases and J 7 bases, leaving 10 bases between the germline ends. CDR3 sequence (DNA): TGTGCCAGCAGCTCCCCCCCCCACGGGGAGCTGTTTTTT. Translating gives CASSSPPHGELFF.

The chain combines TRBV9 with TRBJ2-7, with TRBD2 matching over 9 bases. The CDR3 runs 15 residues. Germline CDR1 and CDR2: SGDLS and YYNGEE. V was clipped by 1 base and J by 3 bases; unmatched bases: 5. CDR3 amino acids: CASSVSPLAGYEQYF. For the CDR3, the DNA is TGTGCCAGCAGCGTATCCCCACTAGCGGGCTACGAGCAGTACTTC.

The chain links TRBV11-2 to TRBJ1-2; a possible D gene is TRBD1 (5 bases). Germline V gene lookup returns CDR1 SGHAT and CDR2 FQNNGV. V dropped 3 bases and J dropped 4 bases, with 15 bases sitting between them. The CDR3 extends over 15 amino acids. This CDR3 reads CASSFQGRDRYGYTF. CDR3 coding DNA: TGTGCCAGCAGCTTTCAGGGCAGGGACCGCTATGGCTACACCTTC.

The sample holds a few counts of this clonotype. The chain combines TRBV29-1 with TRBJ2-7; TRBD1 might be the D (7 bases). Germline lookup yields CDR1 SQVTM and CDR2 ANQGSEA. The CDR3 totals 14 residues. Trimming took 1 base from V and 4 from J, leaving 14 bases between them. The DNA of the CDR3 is TGCAGCGTTGAAGTGCGGGACAGAACTTACGAGCAGTACTTC. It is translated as CSVEVRDRTYEQYF.

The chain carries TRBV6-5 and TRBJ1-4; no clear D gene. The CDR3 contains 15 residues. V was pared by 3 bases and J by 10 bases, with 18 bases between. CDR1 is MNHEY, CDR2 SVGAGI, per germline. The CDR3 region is CASSYRHERGGKLFF. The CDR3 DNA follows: TGTGCCAGCAGTTATAGGCACGAACGCGGAGGAAAACTGTTTTTT.

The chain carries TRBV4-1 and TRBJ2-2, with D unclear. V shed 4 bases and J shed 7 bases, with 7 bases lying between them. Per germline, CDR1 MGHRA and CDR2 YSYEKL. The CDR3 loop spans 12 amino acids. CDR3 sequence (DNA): TGCGCCAGCAGCCCTTTTGACGGGGAGCTGTTTTTT. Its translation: CASSPFDGELFF.

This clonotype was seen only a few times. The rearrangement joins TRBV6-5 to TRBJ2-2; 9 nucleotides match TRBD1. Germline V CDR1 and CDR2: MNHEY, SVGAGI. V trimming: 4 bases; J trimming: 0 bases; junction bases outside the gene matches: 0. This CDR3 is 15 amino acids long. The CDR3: CASSWDRANTGELFF. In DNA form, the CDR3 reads TGTGCCAGCAGTTGGGACAGGGCGAACACCGGGGAGCTGTTTTTT.

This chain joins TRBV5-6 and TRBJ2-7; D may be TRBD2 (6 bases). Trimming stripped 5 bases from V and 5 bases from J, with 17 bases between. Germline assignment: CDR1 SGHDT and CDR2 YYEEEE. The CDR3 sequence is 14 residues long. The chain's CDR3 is CASRRAWRVNEQYF. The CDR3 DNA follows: TGTGCCAGCAGGCGCGCGTGGAGGGTAAACGAGCAGTACTTC.

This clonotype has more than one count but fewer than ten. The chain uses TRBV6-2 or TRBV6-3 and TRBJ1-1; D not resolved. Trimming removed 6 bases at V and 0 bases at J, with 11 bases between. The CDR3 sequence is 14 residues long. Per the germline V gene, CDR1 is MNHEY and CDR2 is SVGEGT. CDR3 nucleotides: TGTGCCAGCAGCACCACAGTTATGAACACTGAAGCTTTCTTT. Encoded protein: CASSTTVMNTEAFF.

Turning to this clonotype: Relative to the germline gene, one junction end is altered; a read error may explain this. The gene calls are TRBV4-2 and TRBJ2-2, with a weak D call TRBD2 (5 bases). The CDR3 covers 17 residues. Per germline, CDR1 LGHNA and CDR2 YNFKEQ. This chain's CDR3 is CASSLLLGESKTGELFF. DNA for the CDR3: TGTGCCAGCAGCCTCCTACTTGGGGAGTCGAAGACCGGGGAGCTGTTTTTT.

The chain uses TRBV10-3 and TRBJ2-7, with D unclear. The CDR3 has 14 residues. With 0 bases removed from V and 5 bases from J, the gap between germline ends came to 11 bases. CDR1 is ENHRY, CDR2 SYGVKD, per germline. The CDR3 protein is CAISESRKGNEQYV. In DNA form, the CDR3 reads TGTGCCATCAGTGAGTCGAGGAAGGGAAACGAGCAGTACGTC.

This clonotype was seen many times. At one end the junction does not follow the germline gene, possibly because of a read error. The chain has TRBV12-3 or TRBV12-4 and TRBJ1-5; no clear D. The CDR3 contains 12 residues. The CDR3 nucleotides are TGCGCCAGCAGCTTGGAGGGTCAGCCCCAGCATTTT. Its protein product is CASSLEGQPQHF.

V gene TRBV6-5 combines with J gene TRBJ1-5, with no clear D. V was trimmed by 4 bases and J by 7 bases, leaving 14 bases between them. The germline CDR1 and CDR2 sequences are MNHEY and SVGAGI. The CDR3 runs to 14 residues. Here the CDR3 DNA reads TGTGCCAGCAGTTCGATAGGACGCCTCCAGCCCCAGCATTTT. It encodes CASSSIGRLQPQHF.

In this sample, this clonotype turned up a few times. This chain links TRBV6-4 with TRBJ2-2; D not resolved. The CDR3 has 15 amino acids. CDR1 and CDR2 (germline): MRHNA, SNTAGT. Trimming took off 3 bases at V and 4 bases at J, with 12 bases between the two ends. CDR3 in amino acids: CASSEGPRTTGELFF. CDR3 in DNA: TGTGCCAGCAGTGAAGGACCACGAACCACCGGGGAGCTGTTTTTT.

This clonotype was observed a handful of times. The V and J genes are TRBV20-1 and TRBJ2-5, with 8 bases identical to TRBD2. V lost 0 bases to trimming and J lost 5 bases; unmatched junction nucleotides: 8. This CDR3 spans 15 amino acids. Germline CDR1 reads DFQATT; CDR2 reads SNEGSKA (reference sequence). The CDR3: CSARDQPGGPETQYF. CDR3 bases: TGCAGTGCTAGAGATCAACCGGGGGGGCCGGAGACCCAGTACTTC.

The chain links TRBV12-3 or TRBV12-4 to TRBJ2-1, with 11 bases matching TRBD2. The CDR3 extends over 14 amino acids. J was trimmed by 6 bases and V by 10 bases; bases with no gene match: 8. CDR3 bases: TGTGCCACCTCAACTAGCGGGGGAAGCAATGAGCAGTTCTTC. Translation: CATSTSGGSNEQFF.

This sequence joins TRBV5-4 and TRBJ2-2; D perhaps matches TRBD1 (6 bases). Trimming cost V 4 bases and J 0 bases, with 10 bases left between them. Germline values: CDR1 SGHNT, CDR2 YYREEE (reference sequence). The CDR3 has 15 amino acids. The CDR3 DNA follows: TGTGCCAGCAGCGTAGGGACAACGAACACCGGGGAGCTGTTTTTT. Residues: CASSVGTTNTGELFF.

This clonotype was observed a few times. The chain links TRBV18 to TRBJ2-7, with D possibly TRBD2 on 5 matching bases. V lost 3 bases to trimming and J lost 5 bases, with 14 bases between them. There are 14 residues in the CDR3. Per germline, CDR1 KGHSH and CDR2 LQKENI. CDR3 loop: CASSPTSRPNEQYV. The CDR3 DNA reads TGTGCCAGCTCACCCACTAGTCGGCCCAACGAGCAGTACGTC.

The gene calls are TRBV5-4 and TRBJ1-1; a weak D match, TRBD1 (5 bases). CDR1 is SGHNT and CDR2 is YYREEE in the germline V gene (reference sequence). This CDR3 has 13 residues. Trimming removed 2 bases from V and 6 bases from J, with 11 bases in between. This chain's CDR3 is CASSFQGGSEAFF. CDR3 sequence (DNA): TGTGCCAGCAGCTTTCAGGGAGGCTCTGAAGCTTTCTTT.

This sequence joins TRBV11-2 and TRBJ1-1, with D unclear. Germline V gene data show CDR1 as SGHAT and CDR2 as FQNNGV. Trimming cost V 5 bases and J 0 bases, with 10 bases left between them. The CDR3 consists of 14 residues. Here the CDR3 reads CASSRGRLNTEAFF. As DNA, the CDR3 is TGTGCCAGCAGCCGCGGACGGCTGAACACTGAAGCTTTCTTT.

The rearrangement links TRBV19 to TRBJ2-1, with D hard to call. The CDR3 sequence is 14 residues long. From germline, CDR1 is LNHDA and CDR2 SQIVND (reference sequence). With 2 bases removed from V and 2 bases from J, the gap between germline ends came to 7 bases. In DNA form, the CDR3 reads TGTGCCAGTAGTATAAACACCGCCTACAATGAGCAGTTCTTC. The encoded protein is CASSINTAYNEQFF.

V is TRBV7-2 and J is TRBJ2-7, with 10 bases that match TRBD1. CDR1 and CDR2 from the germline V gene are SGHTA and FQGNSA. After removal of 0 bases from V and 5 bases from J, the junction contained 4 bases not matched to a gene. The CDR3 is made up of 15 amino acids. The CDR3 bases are TGTGCCAGCAGCTTAGCGAGGACAGGGGGGAACGAGCAGTACGTC. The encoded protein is CASSLARTGGNEQYV.